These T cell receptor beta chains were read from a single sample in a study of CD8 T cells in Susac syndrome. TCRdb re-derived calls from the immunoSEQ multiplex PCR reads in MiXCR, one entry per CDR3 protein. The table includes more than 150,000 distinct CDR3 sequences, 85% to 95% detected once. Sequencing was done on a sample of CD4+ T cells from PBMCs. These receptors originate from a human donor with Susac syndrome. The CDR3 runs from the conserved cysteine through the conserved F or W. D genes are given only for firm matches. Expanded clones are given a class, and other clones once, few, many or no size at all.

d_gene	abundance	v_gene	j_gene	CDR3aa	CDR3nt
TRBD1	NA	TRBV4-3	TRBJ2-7	CASSLATGSYEQYF	TGCGCCAGCAGCCTTGCGACAGGGTCTTACGAGCAGTACTTC
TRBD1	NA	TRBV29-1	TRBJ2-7	CSVEKGPGQGYEQYF	TGCAGCGTTGAGAAGGGACCGGGACAGGGCTACGAGCAGTACTTC
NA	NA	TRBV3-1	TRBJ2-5	CASTSEGTQYF	TGTGCCAGCACGTCAGAGGGTACCCAGTACTTC
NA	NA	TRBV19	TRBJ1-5	CASSILGAGGQPQHF	TGTGCCAGTAGTATCCTGGGGGCCGGGGGTCAGCCCCAGCATTTT
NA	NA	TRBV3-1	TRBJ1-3	CASSQPGTDGNTIYF	TGTGCCAGCAGCCAACCCGGGACGGATGGAAACACCATATATTTT
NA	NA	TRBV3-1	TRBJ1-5	CASSRDTLSNQPQHF	TGTGCCAGCAGCCGGGACACTTTAAGCAATCAGCCCCAGCATTTT
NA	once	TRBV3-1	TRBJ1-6	CASSQDPGLSSLHF	TGTGCCAGCAGCCAAGACCCAGGGTTGTCGTCCCTCCACTTT
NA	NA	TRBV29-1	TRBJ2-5	CSVDGRVGGRQETQYF	TGCAGCGTTGATGGGCGAGTCGGGGGAAGGCAAGAGACCCAGTACTTC
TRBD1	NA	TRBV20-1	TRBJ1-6	CSASQGAPTYNSPLHF	TGCAGTGCCAGCCAGGGGGCGCCTACCTATAATTCACCCCTCCACTTT
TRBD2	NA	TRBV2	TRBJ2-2	CASRTGTSGGTGELFF	TGTGCCAGCCGAACCGGGACTAGCGGGGGCACCGGGGAGCTGTTTTTT
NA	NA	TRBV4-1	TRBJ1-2	CASSQPRGGTESNYGYTF	TGCGCCAGCAGCCAGCCACGGGGTGGAACAGAGAGTAACTATGGCTACACCTTC